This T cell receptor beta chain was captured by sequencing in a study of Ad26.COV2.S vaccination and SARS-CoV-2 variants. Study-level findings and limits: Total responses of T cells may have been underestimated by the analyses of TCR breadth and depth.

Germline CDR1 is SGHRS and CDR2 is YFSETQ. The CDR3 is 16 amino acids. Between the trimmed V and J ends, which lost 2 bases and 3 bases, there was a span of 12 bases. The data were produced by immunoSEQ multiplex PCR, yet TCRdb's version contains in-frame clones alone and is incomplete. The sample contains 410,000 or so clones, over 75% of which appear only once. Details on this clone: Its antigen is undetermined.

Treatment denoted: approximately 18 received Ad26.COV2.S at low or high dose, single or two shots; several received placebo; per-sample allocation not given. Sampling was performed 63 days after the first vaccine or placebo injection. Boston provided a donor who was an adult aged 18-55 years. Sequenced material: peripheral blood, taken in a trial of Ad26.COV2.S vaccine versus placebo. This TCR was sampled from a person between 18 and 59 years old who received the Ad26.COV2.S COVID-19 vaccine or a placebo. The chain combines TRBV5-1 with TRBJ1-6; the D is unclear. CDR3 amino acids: CASSFLVGSYNSPLHF. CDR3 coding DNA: TGCGCCAGCAGCTTCTTGGTGGGCAGCTATAATTCACCCCTCCACTTT.